This TCR beta chain was sequenced during a study of identical twins (dated by TCRdb to 2015 to 2016). Concerning the study at large: TCR alpha and beta repertoires from monozygotic twins, unrelated adults of various ages and cord blood were deep-sequenced to test whether fetal clonotypes persist. To rule out contamination, the twin experiments were replicated at different times with different library preparation protocols. The full study reports these points: Compared with coincidental sharing between unrelated individuals, an excess of low generation-probability sequences was observed among out-of-frame TCR alpha sequences shared between twins. A weaker excess of twin sharing was found in beta out-of-frame sequences because the signal-to-noise ratio was lowered by fewer shared sequences. Recombination models systematically underestimated out-of-frame TCR alpha sharing in monozygotic twins but agreed with sharing between unrelated individuals. Because the same donors could not be followed over many years, the conclusions relied on cross-sectional statistical analysis. Zero-insertion analyses could be partly confounded by invariant T cells such as MAIT and iNKT, though diverse VJ usage argued against such confounding for most clonotypes. Fewer insertions were carried by abundant cord blood beta clonotypes; a weaker similar trend was observed in young adult naive repertoires, while no such trend was observed in memory repertoires.

The library was produced with 5' RACE. The sequencer listed for this sample is Illumina HiSeq 2000. Template switching added a universal primer binding site, and the final cDNA carried a unique molecular identifier that allowed TCR cDNA molecules to be counted accurately. Specific primers in the conserved constant-segment region were used to synthesize first-strand cDNA for the TCR alpha and beta chains. To control for contamination, every cDNA library was double barcoded, receiving both a SMART-Mk sample barcode and Illumina barcodes. TruSeq adapter sequences along with Illumina sample barcodes were introduced in two successive PCR steps. The TCR alpha and beta cDNA libraries were sequenced on the Illumina HiSeq platform using custom primers. The study's own analysis went as follows. MiGEC processed the raw reads to extract unique molecular identifiers, while MiXCR was used to determine the CDR3 positions. Recombination models were inferred per individual with the repgenHMM and IGoR tools using an EM algorithm. Shared clonotype analysis was performed with the tcR package in R, normalizing sharing by the product of cloneset sizes. To study raw recombination without the effects of thymic and clonal selection, out-of-frame nonproductive sequences were analyzed. TCRdb itself trimmed the public reads at Q25 with fastp, ran MiXCR and retained productive beta chains. Duplicate CDR3 protein sequences are folded into a single record with the most common DNA and genes. TCRdb's processing, not the authors' own work, is the source of the V and J calls. Across this sample there are under 1 million distinct CDR3 sequences, with about 12% seen only once. The ten largest clones take up around 1.5% of the sample.

All donors were healthy Caucasians. Three pairs of female monozygotic twins, all aged 18 to 29 years, were included in the twin cohort. Peripheral blood mononuclear cells were the source from which RNA for the TCR libraries was isolated. Including the terminal cysteine and phenylalanine, the CDR3 comprises 16 residues. Only CDR3 DNA remains: 48 bases, in frame from the first base. CDR1 and CDR2 are drawn from the germline V gene: MGHRA, YSYEKL. Trimming removed 7 bases from V and 1 base from J; the gene matches leave 8 bases unexplained. Worth noting for this clonotype: Its binding antigen is unknown. One base away there is no much larger clone; base qualities are not given.

The data were also submitted as part of a second study, on yellow fever vaccine responses in identical twins. The other study reports the following: According to the authors, in identical twins the way T cells responded to vaccination appeared partly convergent and partly personalized. Focusing on identical twins, the study followed the T cell clones that responded to the vaccine, and did so with precision.

The chain employs TRBV4-1 and TRBJ2-2, and TRBD1 matches 8 of the central bases. This sequence originates from a woman under 30 in good health. The sequencing input was PBMCs. The sequence in DNA is TGCGCCAGCAAGGCTCCGGGACAGGTGAACACCGGGGAGCTGTTTTTT. Translated, this gives CASKAPGQVNTGELFF.